These 10 T cell receptor beta chains were all obtained from the same sample, sequenced in a study of shared clonotypes between healthy human individuals. Sequencing used immunoSEQ multiplex PCR; TCRdb keeps in-frame clones, though not all of them. Of around 530,000 clones in the sample, 70% to 80% were seen once. The material sequenced was PBMCs. The receptors come from a middle-aged woman in good health. Some clones in this sample may be carry-over from other donors' samples.

Only one count was recorded for this clone. The rearrangement joins TRBV5-1 to TRBJ1-6; D is uncertain. Germline V gene lookup returns CDR1 SGHRS and CDR2 YFSETQ. CDR3 length: 15 amino acids. Trimming left V 0 bases short and J 10 bases short, with 14 bases between. As DNA, the CDR3 is TGCGCCAGCAGCTTGGACTCACCTATTGTGTCACCCCTCCACTTT. Its protein is CASSLDSPIVSPLHF.

The rearrangement joins TRBV2 to TRBJ1-2; D call uncertain. V was cut by 5 bases and J by 4 bases, with 14 bases left in between. This CDR3 is 14 amino acids long. CDR1 and CDR2 from the germline V gene are SNHLY and FYNNEI. CDR3 nucleotide sequence: TGTGCCAGCAGTTGGGCATCTGACTCCTATGGCTACACCTTC. It is translated as CASSWASDSYGYTF. The full variable domain, completed using reference TRBV2 and TRBJ1-2, is EPEVTQTPSHQVTQMGQEVILRCVPISNHLYFYWYRQILGQKVEFLVSFYNNEISEKSEIFDDQFSVERPDGSNFTLKIRSTKLEDSAMYFCASSWASDSYGYTFGSGTRLTVV.

The rearrangement links TRBV30 to TRBJ2-1; the match to TRBD2 covers 8 bases. With V trimmed by 1 base and J by 8 bases, 1 base remained unmatched. This CDR3 contains 12 residues. Germline-derived CDR1 and CDR2 are GTSNPN and SVGIG (reference sequence). Here the CDR3 DNA reads TGTGCCTGGAGTGAGACTAGCGATGAGCAGTTCTTC. It specifies CAWSETSDEQFF.

CDR3 sequence reads: CASSLEVFGGNTEAFF. CDR3 DNA sequence: TGTGCCAGCAGCTTGGAGGTTTTTGGGGGGAACACTGAAGCTTTCTTT. The chain uses TRBV5-4 and TRBJ1-1, with a possible D match to TRBD1 (5 bases). The CDR3 has 16 amino acids. V lost 0 bases and J lost 1, with 13 bases in between. In germline, CDR1 is SGHNT, CDR2 YYREEE (reference sequence).

This clone was counted once. For the CDR3, the DNA is TGTGCCACCAGCAGAGATCTTTATGCGGGAGGATACAATGAGCAGTTCTTC. Protein product: CATSRDLYAGGYNEQFF. This chain uses TRBV15 with TRBJ2-1; 8 nucleotides align to TRBD2. The germline V gene has CDR1 LNHNV and CDR2 YYDKDF (reference sequence). V trimming: 0 bases; J trimming: 4 bases; junction bases outside the gene matches: 8. This CDR3 region has 17 residues.

This clone has only a few counts. The rearrangement joins TRBV19 to TRBJ1-5; TRBD1 aligns across 9 bases. The CDR3 spans 15 residues. CDR1 is LNHDA and CDR2 is SQIVND in the germline V gene (reference sequence). With 2 bases clipped from V and 6 bases from J, the junction kept 5 bases outside the gene matches. The CDR3 bases are TGTGCCAGTAGTATACTCGGGACAGGGCCTCAGCCCCAGCATTTT. It is translated as CASSILGTGPQPQHF.

This clone was counted ten times or more. The rearrangement uses TRBV5-1 and TRBJ2-7, with 9 bases that match TRBD2. The germline V gene encodes CDR1 SGHRS and CDR2 YFSETQ. The CDR3 has 15 amino acids. V dropped 0 bases and J dropped 7; count of bases not matched to a gene: 8. CDR3 bases: TGCGCCAGCAGCTTGGGGGCGGGAGGGCCGGGTGAGCAGTACTTC. Translation gives CASSLGAGGPGEQYF.

Note on this clone: A far larger clone lies a single base away; this is likely a read error. The sample contains more than one DNA sequence encoding this CDR3. The chain recombines TRBV2 with TRBJ1-1, with 9 bases identical to TRBD1. The V segment lost 6 bases and the J segment 0 bases; nucleotides outside the gene matches: 11. CDR3 length: 17 residues. Germline CDR1 and CDR2: SNHLY and FYNNEI. CDR3 coding DNA: TGTGCCAGCAGCGGTTGGGACAGGGTTACGGTGAACACTGAAGCTTTCTTT. This gives the protein CASSGWDRVTVNTEAFF. Full variable domain (remainder filled in from reference TRBV2 and TRBJ1-1): EPEVTQTPSHQVTQMGQEVILRCVPISNHLYFYWYRQILGQKVEFLVSFYNNEISEKSEIFDDQFSVERPDGSNFTLKIRSTKLEDSAMYFCASSGWDRVTVNTEAFFGQGTRLTVV.

This sequence joins TRBV20-1 and TRBJ2-5; D remains unclear. The CDR3 covers 11 residues. The germline gives CDR1 DFQATT, CDR2 SNEGSKA (reference sequence). V was pared by 5 bases and J by 4 bases, with 8 bases between. CDR3: CSAHQSETQYF. The CDR3, as DNA: TGCAGTGCTCATCAATCAGAGACCCAGTACTTC.

A note on this clone: Only one base separates this from a far larger clonotype, so it likely reflects a read error. Since the CDR3 does not end with the conserved phenylalanine or tryptophan, this likely comes from a read error. V and J are TRBV29-1 and TRBJ1-1, with 7 positions matching TRBD1. CDR3 length: 14 amino acids. Germline V CDR1 and CDR2: SQVTM, ANQGSEA. Trimming at V came to 6 bases and at J to 8 bases, leaving 15 bases not matched to a gene. CDR3 amino acids: CSVANRDSFLEAFS. CDR3 sequence (DNA): TGCAGCGTAGCAAACCGGGACAGCTTTTTAGAAGCTTTCTCT.